This T cell receptor beta chain was sequenced during a study of technical replicates of blood from a handful of donors. Trimming cost V 1 base and J 1 base; bases outside gene matches: 0. The CDR3 contains 16 residues. Germline V gene data show CDR1 as LGHNA and CDR2 as YSLEER. Sequencing used immunoSEQ multiplex PCR; TCRdb keeps in-frame clones, though not all of them. The sample includes some 70,000 clones, about 97% of them seen just once. The TCR originated in a human donor in good health. The gene calls are TRBV4-3 and TRBJ2-2, with 10 bases matching TRBD2. The sample was T cells isolated from PBMCs. DNA of the CDR3: TGCGCCAGCAGCCAAGGGACTAGCGGGAACACCGGGGAGCTGTTTTTT. Translated, it gives CASSQGTSGNTGELFF.